This entry is about one T cell receptor beta chain. This clonotype was detected only a few times. This clone's antigen is unknown. No base quality values were provided; no much bigger clone lies one nucleotide off. V has 5 bases trimmed and J has 0 bases trimmed; junction bases matching no gene number 7. As encoded in the germline V gene, CDR1 is SQVTM while CDR2 is ANQGSEA. The CDR3 measures 15 amino acids from cysteine to phenylalanine. Just CDR3 DNA is preserved here, 45 bases in frame from base 1. This sample was included in a study of response to subunit inactivated influenza vaccine listed by TCRdb under 2018. A note on the overall study: To follow how T cells responded to a trivalent subunit inactivated influenza vaccine, the researchers relied on deep quantitative profiling of the T cell receptor repertoire.

The investigation overall reported the following: The authors proposed that each seasonal influenza vaccination may bring in only a limited number of new T cells.

Library preparation employed RT-PCR. These reads were obtained on an Illumina HiSeq 2500. TCRdb passed the public sequencing reads through fastp at Q25 and MiXCR, retaining productive beta sequences. Rows are combined by CDR3 protein, so each entry shows the most common genes and DNA. Within this sample are 500,000 or so distinct CDR3 sequences, with approximately 11% of them counted one time only. Approximately 12% of the sample belongs to the ten largest clones. The sample's time point, from its label and the paper: approximately 40 days after influenza vaccine administration. The chain joins TRBV29-1 to TRBJ2-3; a stretch of 8 junction bases matches TRBD1. Sequencing was performed on PBMCs from blood, taken 45 days after vaccination. This receptor was obtained from a man in his fifties who received an inactivated influenza vaccine. Donor details come from another sample of the same person, matched by shared clones. The CDR3 reads as follows: CSVSRTGTSTDTQYF. The nucleotide sequence reads as follows: TGCAGCGTTAGCCGGACAGGGACTAGCACAGATACGCAGTATTTT.